This T cell receptor beta chain was found in a study of T cells in localized non-small cell lung cancer. Clones were read by immunoSEQ multiplex PCR, and TCRdb kept only the in-frame ones, dropping some. This repertoire shows around 50,000 clones, about nine tenths found once; its top ten account for approximately 5.2%. On this clone itself: Its antigen remains unknown.

CDR3 length: 16 residues. The V end was cut by 7 bases, the J end by 2 bases, with 21 bases between. Germline V CDR1 and CDR2: SGHRS, YFSETQ. The study, taken as a whole, reports: Longer overall survival was linked to higher blood T cell density. The highest T cell clonality was in uninvolved adjacent lung, above tumor. Across samples, adjacent lung featured a median roughly 60 of the top 100 tumor clones. Sequencing was restricted to one tumor region; therefore, heterogeneity remains possible.

The receptor comes from a woman aged 35 to 75 with stage I lung adenocarcinoma. Sample: peripheral blood, taken before any cancer treatment. The chain combines TRBV5-1 with TRBJ2-5; D is possibly TRBD2 (6 bases). CDR3: CASSGMGLDGQETQYF. CDR3 nucleotide sequence: TGCGCCAGCTCCGGTATGGGACTCGACGGACAAGAGACCCAGTACTTC.